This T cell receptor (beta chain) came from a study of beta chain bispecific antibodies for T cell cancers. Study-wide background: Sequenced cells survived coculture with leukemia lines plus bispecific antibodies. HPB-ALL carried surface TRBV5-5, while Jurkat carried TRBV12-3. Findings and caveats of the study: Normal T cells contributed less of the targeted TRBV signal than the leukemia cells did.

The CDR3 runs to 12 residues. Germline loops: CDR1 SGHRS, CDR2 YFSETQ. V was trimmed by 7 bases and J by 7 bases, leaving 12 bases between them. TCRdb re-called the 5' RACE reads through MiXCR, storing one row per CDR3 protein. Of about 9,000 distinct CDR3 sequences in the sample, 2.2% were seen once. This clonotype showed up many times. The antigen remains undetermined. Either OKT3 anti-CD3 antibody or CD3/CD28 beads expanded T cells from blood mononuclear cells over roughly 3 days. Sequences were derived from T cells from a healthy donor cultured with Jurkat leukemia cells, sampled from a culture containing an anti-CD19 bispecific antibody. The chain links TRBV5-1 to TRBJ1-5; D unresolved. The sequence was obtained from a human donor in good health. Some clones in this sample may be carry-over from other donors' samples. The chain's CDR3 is CASLGEGQPQHF. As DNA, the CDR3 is TGCGCCAGCTTGGGTGAAGGGCAGCCCCAGCATTTT.